This is a list of T cell receptor beta chains from one sample in a study of blood T cells in healthy people across ages. TCRdb fed the 5' RACE reads into MiXCR, producing one record per CDR3 protein. The repertoire holds over a million distinct CDR3 sequences, with approximately 39% as singletons. Sequenced sample: blood. The receptors come from a woman aged 18-29 years in good health. Both conserved end residues are part of each CDR3. D genes are given only for firm matches. A clone size is listed for some rows: how often the clone was seen (once, few, many), or a class if it is expanded.

>TRBV9|TRBD1|.|TRBJ2-7
TGTGCCAGCAGCGTATACGGACAGGATGACAATGAGCAGTACTTC
CASSVYGQDDNEQYF
>TRBV24-1|TRBD1|few|TRBJ2-1
TGTGCCACCAGTGACCCGACAGGGGGCCGGTACAATGAGCAGTTCTTC
CATSDPTGGRYNEQFF
>TRBV20-1|.|.|TRBJ1-1
TGCAGTGCTCGGGACCGCACAGTGGCCACTGAAGCTTTCTTT
CSARDRTVATEAFF
>TRBV15|TRBD2|.|TRBJ2-1
TGTGCCACCAGCAGGTCTACGGGAGGTACCTACAATGAGCAGTTCTTC
CATSRSTGGTYNEQFF
>TRBV7-8|TRBD2|.|TRBJ2-3
TGTGCCAGCAGCTTAGCGATGAAACTGGGTACTGGGACTAGCGGGGGGGCCTCAGATACGCAGTATTTT
CASSLAMKLGTGTSGGASDTQYF
>TRBV5-5|TRBD1|few|TRBJ2-1
TGTGCCAGCAGCTCCTGGGACAGGGGAAACAATGAGCAGTTCTTC
CASSSWDRGNNEQFF
>TRBV6-6|.|.|TRBJ1-5
TGTGCCACGGAACGAGGGGATAGCAATCAGCCCCAGCATTTT
CATERGDSNQPQHF
>TRBV7-2|.|.|TRBJ2-3
TGTGCCAGCAGCTTAGATCGGGGCTTGGCCACAGATACGCAGTATTTT
CASSLDRGLATDTQYF
>TRBV7-9|TRBD1|.|TRBJ1-2
TGTGCCAGCAGCCTCCATCACGGGACAGGGAGGGATGGCTACACCTTC
CASSLHHGTGRDGYTF
>TRBV14|TRBD1|few|TRBJ2-7
TGTGCCAGCAGCCAACTCCCGGGACAGTACCGCTACGAGCAGTACTTC
CASSQLPGQYRYEQYF
>TRBV4-3|.|.|TRBJ2-5
TGCGCCAGCAGCCACGGTCGGGGGAGCTCCTACAATGAGCAGTACTTC
CASSHGRGSSYNEQYF
>TRBV29-1|.|few|TRBJ1-2
TGCAGCGTTGGGGGGAACAACTATGGCTACACCTTC
CSVGGNNYGYTF
>TRBV12-3/TRBV12-4|.|once|TRBJ2-1
TGTGCCAGCATCGCGAGGGGGTCTCTAGGGGGTAATGAGCAGTTCTTC
CASIARGSLGGNEQFF
>TRBV4-3|.|few|TRBJ2-2
TGCGCCAGCAGCCATCCCCGGGACCCGAACACCGGGGAGCTGTTTTTT
CASSHPRDPNTGELFF
>TRBV6-6|.|.|TRBJ2-1
TGTGCCAGCACCCTTGGGGGCACGGGTGACAATGAGCAGTTCTTC
CASTLGGTGDNEQFF
>TRBV6-5|TRBD1|.|TRBJ2-5
TGTGCCAGCAAAACGACAGGGCAAGAGACCCAGTACTTC
CASKTTGQETQYF
>TRBV6-2/TRBV6-3|.|.|TRBJ2-1
TGTGCCAGCAGTTCCTTCCCCCATAACAATGAGCAGTTCTTC
CASSSFPHNNEQFF
>TRBV12-3/TRBV12-4|.|.|TRBJ2-1
TGTGCCAGCAGGGGAGCCTTTGAGCAGTTCTTC
CASRGAFEQFF
>TRBV28|.|few|TRBJ1-6
TGTGCCAGCAGTTTCCGGGGACCGAGCTCCTATAATTCACCCCTCCACTTT
CASSFRGPSSYNSPLHF
>TRBV29-1|TRBD1|.|TRBJ2-4
TGCAGCGTCGTGGACAGGATCGGACGTAATGAGCAGTACTTC
CSVVDRIGRNEQYF
>TRBV6-2/TRBV6-3|TRBD2|.|TRBJ2-1
TGTGCCAGCAGACCCCGCGTGGGACTACAAGCCTACAATGAGCAGTTCTTC
CASRPRVGLQAYNEQFF
>TRBV4-2|.|few|TRBJ2-1
TGTGCCAGCAGCCAAGAGCCAGCACCGAGCTCCTACAATGAGCAGTTCTTC
CASSQEPAPSSYNEQFF
>TRBV20-1|TRBD2|many|TRBJ2-3
TGCAACCCGTCTAGCGGTTTGGGTACGCAGTATTTT
CNPSSGLGTQYF
>TRBV2|.|.|TRBJ1-1
TGTGCCAGCAGTGAAACTCGGTTGGGGGCAGCCGAAGCTTTCTTT
CASSETRLGAAEAFF
>TRBV30|.|.|TRBJ2-1
TGTGCCTGGAGCGTACCTCGGGGGGAGCAGTTCTTC
CAWSVPRGEQFF
>TRBV7-9|.|.|TRBJ1-2
TGTGCCAGCAGCTCCTACAGGGATCCCAACACCTTC
CASSSYRDPNTF
>TRBV3-1|.|.|TRBJ2-2
TGTGCCAGCAGCCAAGGACTAGGACCCCACACCGGGGAGCTGTTTTTT
CASSQGLGPHTGELFF
>TRBV12-3/TRBV12-4|.|.|TRBJ2-3
TGTGCCAGCAGTGTCCTAGGAAACACAGATACGCAGTATTTT
CASSVLGNTDTQYF
>TRBV4-3|.|few|TRBJ2-1
TGCGCCAGCAGCCAAGATGCCAGGTCCGGCAATGAGCAGTTCTTC
CASSQDARSGNEQFF
>TRBV4-3|.|.|TRBJ2-3
TGCGCCAGCAGCCACTCCGGGGACGCAGATACGCAGTATTTT
CASSHSGDADTQYF
>TRBV24-1|.|.|TRBJ2-2
TGTGCCACCAGTGACAGGGACTTCAGGGACACCGGGGAGCTGTTTTTT
CATSDRDFRDTGELFF
>TRBV14|TRBD2|few|TRBJ2-3
TGTGCCAGCAGCCGATACCTAGCGGGCACAGATACGCAGTATTTT
CASSRYLAGTDTQYF